This T cell receptor (beta chain) was captured in a study of CD8+ T cells in alopecia areata. Comment on this clone: Its target is not known.

Whole-study results and caveats: Sequenced scalp T cells also include alphabeta T cells resident in normal skin. Lesional tissue from the scalp (especially in alopecia totalis/universalis) showed higher clonality than normal scalp. Because one nonresponder was included, the link of baseline CD8+ expansion to response is considered uncertain. Scalp and blood samples kept many expanded lesional clones throughout tofacitinib.

Trimming left V 3 bases short and J 7 bases short, with 13 bases between. This CDR3 region has 14 residues. From germline, CDR1 is KGHSH and CDR2 LQKENI. Investigators isolated RNA and reverse transcribed it into cDNA to act as the sequencing template. The repertoire was sequenced with immunoSEQ multiplex PCR; TCRdb's copy has only in-frame clones and lacks some. This table holds some 150,000 clones, roughly 63% found once. As to treatment: oral pan-JAK inhibitor, 5-10 mg twice daily. The input for sequencing was CD4+ T cells sorted from blood, taken between weeks 55 and 65, from a patient treated with tofacitinib. This TCR derives from a human donor with alopecia areata. The chain combines TRBV18 with TRBJ2-1, with D perhaps being TRBD1 or TRBD2 (5 bases each). As DNA, the CDR3 is TGTGCCAGCTCACCGTTCGGGACGGCAAATGAGCAGTTCTTC. It translates to CASSPFGTANEQFF.